This T cell receptor beta chain was sequenced for a study of control samples from healthy donors and cancer patients. The CDR3 consists of 12 residues. Trimming cost V 3 bases and J 7 bases, with 7 bases left between them. Per the germline V gene, CDR1 is MDHEN and CDR2 is SYDVKM. TCRdb's table, derived via immunoSEQ multiplex PCR, lists solely in-frame clones and lacks some. The table records roughly 50,000 clones, around 94% of them present only once. The receptor was derived from a man aged 25-45 years in good health. The rearrangement uses TRBV28 and TRBJ1-5; tentatively, D is TRBD1 (6 bases). The sequenced sample consisted of blood. The CDR3 sequence: CASSLGGQPQHF. In DNA form, the CDR3 reads TGTGCCAGCAGTTTGGGGGGCCAGCCCCAGCATTTT.